This T cell receptor (beta chain) was observed in a study of T cells in Graves' hyperthyroidism and ophthalmopathy. Study findings and constraints: A median around six months before onset, the model predicted ophthalmopathy.

Germline V lookup: CDR1 MDHEN, CDR2 SYDVKM. Trimming pared 6 bases from V and 0 bases from J, leaving 12 bases between. The CDR3 is 15 residues long. Amplified TCR beta CDR3 regions derived from RNA transcripts. Primed by the HTBI set, a first-round RT-PCR was run on the TCR CDR3. Via MiXCR, TCRdb re-called the multiplex PCR reads, giving one row per CDR3 protein. This sample has more than 350,000 distinct CDR3 sequences; more than 14% occur once, and the top ten carry 20%. The table lists this clonotype with many counts. Its antigen is unidentified. The source is a woman aged 25-40 years with Graves' ophthalmopathy. The chain carries TRBV28 and TRBJ2-1; D call uncertain. Source material: blood. The CDR3 DNA reads TGTGCCAGCAGCTTAGGGATGGGCTCCTACAATGAGCAGTTCTTC. The encoded protein is CASSLGMGSYNEQFF. Based on the CDR3 plus reference TRBV28 and TRBJ2-1, the full variable domain is DVKVTQSSRYLVKRTGEKVFLECVQDMDHENMFWYRQDPGLGLRLIYFSYDVKMKEKGDIPEGYSVSREKKERFSLILESASTNQTSMYLCASSLGMGSYNEQFFGPGTRLTVL.